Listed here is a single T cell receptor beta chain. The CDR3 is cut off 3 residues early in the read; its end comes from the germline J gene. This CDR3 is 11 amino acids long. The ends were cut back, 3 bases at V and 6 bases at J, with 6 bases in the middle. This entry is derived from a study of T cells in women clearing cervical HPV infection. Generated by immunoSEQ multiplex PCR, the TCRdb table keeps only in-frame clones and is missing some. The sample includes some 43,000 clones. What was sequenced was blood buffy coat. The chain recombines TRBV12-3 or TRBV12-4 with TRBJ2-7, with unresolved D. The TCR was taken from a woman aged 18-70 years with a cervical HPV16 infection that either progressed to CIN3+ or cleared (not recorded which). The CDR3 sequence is CASSLGSEQYF. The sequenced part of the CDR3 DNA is TGTGCCAGCAGTTTGGGCTCCGAG.